A selection of T cell receptor beta chains follows, all from one sample in a study of shared T cell receptors in the human thymus. Sequencing was performed with immunoSEQ multiplex PCR; in TCRdb, only in-frame clones are kept and a portion is missing. The sample has 700,000 or so clones, 75% to 90% seen once. These data were likewise used in another study, on human thymus T cells.

Specimen: thymocytes. All receptors derive from a girl under three years old with a congenital heart defect. Both conserved end residues are part of each CDR3. D genes are given only for firm matches. Where a row states a size, it is once, few, many or the class of an expanded clone; other rows omit it.

DNA: TGTGCCAGCAGTGACTCGCGTCATTACCTAATCAATGAGCAGTTCTTC; CDR3: CASSDSRHYLINEQFF; J: TRBJ2-1; D: .; size: .; V: TRBV6-4
DNA: TGTGCCAGCAGCTTCCGGGACTTAAAATCACATGAGCAGTTCTTC; CDR3: CASSFRDLKSHEQFF; J: TRBJ2-1; D: .; size: .; V: TRBV13
DNA: TGTGCCAGCAGCTTAGAAGAACAGGGTAAGCTGGAGCAGTACTTC; CDR3: CASSLEEQGKLEQYF; J: TRBJ2-7; D: .; size: .; V: TRBV11-2
DNA: TGTGCCAGTAGTGTCCAATTAATCGACTCATTCGACTATGGCTACACCTTC; CDR3: CASSVQLIDSFDYGYTF; J: TRBJ1-2; D: .; size: .; V: TRBV19
DNA: TGTGCTAGTGGTCCAGAAAACCTATGGGACAGGGAGTGGAGTTCCTACGAGCAGTACTTC; CDR3: CASGPENLWDREWSSYEQYF; J: TRBJ2-7; D: TRBD1; size: .; V: TRBV12-5
DNA: TGTGCCAGTAGGTATAACCGGGACACCCACTTAAACTATGGCTACACCTTC; CDR3: CASRYNRDTHLNYGYTF; J: TRBJ1-2; D: .; size: .; V: TRBV19
DNA: TGTGCCAGTAGGTTTTCGGGGGTTCGCTATGGCTACACCTTC; CDR3: CASRFSGVRYGYTF; J: TRBJ1-2; D: .; size: .; V: TRBV6-1
DNA: TGTGCCAGCATCGGGACAGGGGGGTCCTACGAGCAGTACTTC; CDR3: CASIGTGGSYEQYF; J: TRBJ2-7; D: TRBD1; size: .; V: TRBV6-1
DNA: TGTGCCAGCAGCCCTCGGCGGGGGACCTATGGCTACACCTTC; CDR3: CASSPRRGTYGYTF; J: TRBJ1-2; D: .; size: .; V: TRBV6-6
DNA: TGTGCCAGCAGCTTATTGAGGGATACGCAGTATTTT; CDR3: CASSLLRDTQYF; J: TRBJ2-3; D: .; size: .; V: TRBV7-2
DNA: TGTGCCAGCAGCCCTATACAGGGGGGCACTGAAGCTTTCTTT; CDR3: CASSPIQGGTEAFF; J: TRBJ1-1; D: TRBD1; size: .; V: TRBV27
DNA: TGTGCCAGCAGTGCGGAACTAGCCAAAAACATTCAGTACTTC; CDR3: CASSAELAKNIQYF; J: TRBJ2-4; D: .; size: .; V: TRBV13
DNA: TGCGCCAGCAGCCAAGATATTAACAGGAACACTGAAGCTTTCTTT; CDR3: CASSQDINRNTEAFF; J: TRBJ1-1; D: .; size: .; V: TRBV4-3
DNA: TGTGCCAGCAGCTTAGCGCAGGTCCAAGCCTCCTATAATTCCCCCCTCCACTTT; CDR3: CASSLAQVQASYNSPLHF; J: TRBJ1-6; D: .; size: .; V: TRBV7-9
DNA: TGTGCCAGCAGCTGTACACCCCCGGGACAAATCTATGGCTACACCTTC; CDR3: CASSCTPPGQIYGYTF; J: TRBJ1-2; D: .; size: few; V: TRBV5-6
DNA: TGTGCCAGCAGCCCTCGAGCGGGGGTCCACAATGAGCAGTTCTTC; CDR3: CASSPRAGVHNEQFF; J: TRBJ2-1; D: TRBD2; size: .; V: TRBV7-3
DNA: TGTGCCAGCAGTGAAAGGAGGTGCTCCTACGAGCAGTACTTC; CDR3: CASSERRCSYEQYF; J: TRBJ2-7; D: .; size: .; V: TRBV6-1
DNA: TGCGCCAGCAGATCTCTCGAGGGGGCGGATGAAAAACTGTTTTTT; CDR3: CASRSLEGADEKLFF; J: TRBJ1-4; D: TRBD1; size: few; V: TRBV5-1
DNA: TGTGCCAGCAGTGAAAGACTCCGACACTATGGCTACACCTTC; CDR3: CASSERLRHYGYTF; J: TRBJ1-2; D: .; size: .; V: TRBV6-1
DNA: TGTGCCAGCAGTGCCCAAGGTGGGGCATTTAAGTACCAAGAGACCCAGTACTTC; CDR3: CASSAQGGAFKYQETQYF; J: TRBJ2-5; D: .; size: .; V: TRBV28